This entry lists 26 T cell receptor beta chains sequenced from one sample in a study of cytomegalovirus exposure and HLA in healthy donors. PCR employed 60 Vbeta and 13 Jbeta primers. Only in-frame clones appear in the TCRdb table, and some are missing; sequencing was by immunoSEQ multiplex PCR. The table includes around 160,000 clones, over 65% detected once. Sequencing was performed on PBMCs. All receptors derive from a man aged 40-49 years in good health and CMV-seropositive.

This sequence joins TRBV6-6 and TRBJ2-5, with D maybe TRBD2 (5 bases). Judging by the DNA end, TRBJ2-7 fits better; the J call may be wrong. Germline assignment: CDR1 MNHNY and CDR2 SVGAGI (reference sequence). The CDR3 runs to 13 residues. CDR3 protein: CATRASKSDEQYF. For the CDR3, the DNA is TGTGCCACCCGGGCTAGCAAGTCTGACGAGCAGTACTTC.

The chain joins TRBV27 to TRBJ2-2; D is unclear. CDR1 is MNHEY, CDR2 SMNVEV, per germline (reference sequence). Trimming took off 3 bases at V and 3 bases at J, with 8 bases between the two ends. This CDR3 has 14 amino acids. CDR3 loop: CASSLGYYTGELFF. CDR3 nucleotides: TGTGCCAGCAGTTTGGGCTACTACACCGGGGAGCTGTTTTTT.

Details on this clone: Within the sample, other DNA sequences also encode this same CDR3. The rearrangement joins TRBV4-2 to TRBJ2-3; 9 nucleotides align to TRBD2. This CDR3 spans 16 amino acids. Germline lookup yields CDR1 LGHNA and CDR2 YNFKEQ. V shed 5 bases, J shed 4 bases, and the junction held 10 bases outside the gene matches. The CDR3 coding sequence is TGTGCCAGCAGCAACCAGCCGGGACTAGCAGCAGATACGCAGTATTTT. Its translation: CASSNQPGLAADTQYF.

This clone was observed a few times. The chain carries TRBV14 and TRBJ1-3; D is undetermined. The CDR3 is 16 amino acids. Germline V CDR1 and CDR2: SGHDN, FVKESK. V was cut by 3 bases and J by 0 bases, with 12 bases left in between. Here the CDR3 reads CASSQTRPTSGNTIYF. The CDR3, as DNA: TGTGCCAGCAGCCAGACACGGCCAACCTCTGGAAACACCATATATTTT.

The rearrangement joins TRBV4-3 to TRBJ2-1; 7 bases map to TRBD2. The CDR3 has 15 amino acids. J gave up 2 bases and V 1 base, and 2 bases lay outside the gene matches. The V gene's germline CDR1 is LGHNA and CDR2 YSLEER. The CDR3 reads CASSQAGGPYNEQFF. The CDR3 nucleotides are TGCGCCAGCAGCCAAGCGGGAGGCCCCTACAATGAGCAGTTCTTC.

This clone has only a few counts. The gene calls are TRBV5-8 and TRBJ1-3; D unresolved. Deletions cut 0 bases from V and 6 bases from J, with 16 bases between. The V gene's germline CDR1 is SGHTS and CDR2 YDEGEE. The CDR3 spans 16 residues. The DNA for the CDR3 is TGTGCCAGCAGCTTGGCCTCAGGAAGCCTTACAAACACCATATATTTT. This encodes CASSLASGSLTNTIYF.

The rearrangement links TRBV29-1 to TRBJ2-5; D is possibly TRBD2 (5 bases). Between the trimmed V and J ends, which lost 2 bases and 4 bases, there was a span of 14 bases. CDR1 and CDR2 from the germline V gene are SQVTM and ANQGSEA. The CDR3 runs to 14 residues. The CDR3 protein is CSVESGLGGETQYF. The CDR3 DNA is TGCAGCGTTGAATCGGGGTTAGGCGGAGAGACCCAGTACTTC.

This clone was picked up a small number of times. The chain combines TRBV5-4 with TRBJ1-1; TRBD1 aligns across 7 bases. The germline V gene has CDR1 SGHNT and CDR2 YYREEE (reference sequence). V shed 4 bases, J shed 2 bases, and the junction held 11 bases outside the gene matches. This CDR3 region has 16 residues. The CDR3, as DNA: TGTGCCAGCAGCCCTGCCGGGACAGAACTAAACACTGAAGCTTTCTTT. Its translation is CASSPAGTELNTEAFF.

V is TRBV27 and J is TRBJ2-2; 8 bases fit TRBD2. After removal of 2 bases from V and 4 bases from J, the junction contained 12 bases not matched to a gene. The CDR3 sequence is 18 residues long. Germline CDR1 MNHEY, CDR2 SMNVEV (reference sequence). The CDR3 coding sequence is TGTGCCAGCAGTTTAGAAGGAGGATTAGCGGGACCCACCGGGGAGCTGTTTTTT. It translates to CASSLEGGLAGPTGELFF.

This clone was detected once. The genes are TRBV6-5 and TRBJ2-3, with D unresolved. Deletions cut 6 bases from V and 1 base from J, with 11 bases between. This CDR3 spans 14 amino acids. The V gene's germline CDR1 is MNHEY and CDR2 SVGAGI. DNA for the CDR3: TGTGCCAGCAGCCTCGACCTAGGCACAGATACGCAGTATTTT. It codes for CASSLDLGTDTQYF.

This clone appeared a single time. The chain recombines TRBV10-2 with TRBJ2-7; 7 bases fit TRBD1. The CDR3 contains 14 residues. The trim removed 0 bases at V and 5 bases at J, leaving 4 bases unmatched. In germline, CDR1 is WSHSY, CDR2 SAAADI. In DNA, the CDR3 is TGCGCCAGCAGTGAGTCGCCAGGGGGAAACGAGCAGTACTTC. Encoded protein: CASSESPGGNEQYF.

V usage is TRBV6-5 and J usage is TRBJ1-2; 8 nucleotides line up with TRBD1. Trimming took 5 bases from V and 8 from J; bases not matched to a gene: 4. CDR1 and CDR2 from the germline V gene are MNHEY and SVGAGI. The CDR3 covers 12 residues. The CDR3 coding sequence is TGTGCCAGCAGTGACAGGGGTGGCGGCTACACCTTC. This translates into CASSDRGGGYTF.

This chain connects TRBV10-3 to TRBJ1-1; D gene ambiguous. The germline gives CDR1 ENHRY, CDR2 SYGVKD. V was pared by 2 bases and J by 0 bases, with 10 bases between. The CDR3 spans 15 residues. DNA of the CDR3: TGTGCCATCAGTGAGGCCCGACTTATGAACACTGAAGCTTTCTTT. Its translation: CAISEARLMNTEAFF.

This clone is a singleton in its sample. The CDR3 here is CASSPGTPPNEQFF. CDR3 DNA: TGCGCCAGCAGCCCCGGGACTCCGCCCAATGAGCAGTTCTTC. The chain recombines TRBV4-1 with TRBJ2-1; tentatively, D is TRBD2 (6 bases). The CDR3 runs to 14 residues. Trimming removed 4 bases from V and 6 bases from J, with 13 bases in between. In germline, CDR1 is MGHRA, CDR2 YSYEKL.

This chain links TRBV9 with TRBJ2-7; tentative D call: TRBD1 (5 bases). The CDR3 runs to 15 residues. In germline, CDR1 is SGDLS, CDR2 YYNGEE. V lost 3 bases and J 2 bases, leaving 15 bases between the germline ends. The CDR3 nucleotides are TGTGCCAGCAGCGAGAAGGGGTCTGAAGCCTACGAGCAGTACTTC. This gives the protein CASSEKGSEAYEQYF.

The chain has TRBV9 and TRBJ2-7; 8 nucleotides align to TRBD1. The germline gives CDR1 SGDLS, CDR2 YYNGEE. V lost 0 bases and J lost 3; bases outside the gene matches: 2. The CDR3 runs 14 residues. Here the CDR3 DNA reads TGTGCCAGCAGCGTAGGGACAGGGATCTACGAGCAGTACTTC. This translates into CASSVGTGIYEQYF.

A word on this clone: A read error may account for a junction end that differs from germline. This rearrangement joins TRBV11-1 to TRBJ1-2; perhaps TRBD1 as D (6 bases). This CDR3 comprises 13 residues. Germline CDR1 and CDR2: SGHAT and FQDESV (reference sequence). The DNA for the CDR3 is TGTGCCGGCAGCTTACAGGGAGGCTATGGCTACACCTTC. This gives the protein CAGSLQGGYGYTF.

The rearrangement links TRBV2 to TRBJ2-5; TRBD1 agrees at 9 bases. Germline V gene sequence: CDR1 SNHLY, CDR2 FYNNEI. V trimming: 6 bases; J trimming: 5 bases; junction bases outside the gene matches: 7. The CDR3 has 14 amino acids. The CDR3 DNA is TGTGCCAGCAGCGGACAGGGGTGGAAGGAGACCCAGTACTTC. Protein: CASSGQGWKETQYF.

The CDR3 protein is CASSLVGRVEAAFF. For the CDR3, the DNA is TGTGCCAGCAGCTTAGTTGGTCGGGTAGAGGCAGCTTTCTTT. V and J are TRBV7-9 and TRBJ1-1, with D hard to call. Germline V gives CDR1 SEHNR, CDR2 FQNEAQ (reference sequence). The CDR3 totals 14 residues. The V end lost 1 base, the J end lost 10 bases, and 16 bases lay between the germline ends.

This chain joins TRBV28 and TRBJ2-4; the D is unclear. The CDR3 has 14 residues. Per the germline V gene, CDR1 is MDHEN and CDR2 is SYDVKM. V lost 5 bases and J lost 2, with 10 bases in between. In DNA, the CDR3 is TGTGCCAGCAGTAGAGGCGGAACCAAAAACATTCAGTACTTC. Translation gives CASSRGGTKNIQYF.

The chain couples TRBV9 to TRBJ2-1, with D tentatively TRBD2 (6 bases). This CDR3 spans 15 amino acids. The V end lost 4 bases, the J end lost 5 bases, and 16 bases lay between the germline ends. Germline V gives CDR1 SGDLS, CDR2 YYNGEE. CDR3 in DNA: TGTGCCAGCAGCCCCCGGGGTAGCGGCGACAATGAGCAGTTCTTC. Its translation is CASSPRGSGDNEQFF.

This clone was seen only a few times. The chain couples TRBV18 to TRBJ2-1; D not certain. Germline CDR1 and CDR2: KGHSH and LQKENI. The V end lost 3 bases, the J end lost 4 bases, and 13 bases lay between the germline ends. The CDR3 totals 15 residues. The CDR3 bases are TGTGCCAGCTCACCGACGCTAGAGCCTTACAATGAGCAGTTCTTC. This codes for CASSPTLEPYNEQFF.

This clone occurred once. V gene TRBV19 combines with J gene TRBJ2-7; 8 bases map to TRBD2. V shed 5 bases, J shed 6 bases, and the junction held 18 bases outside the gene matches. The CDR3 has 17 amino acids. Germline CDR1 reads LNHDA; CDR2 reads SQIVND (reference sequence). For the CDR3, the DNA is TGTGCCAGTAGTCATCATCCCAATAGCGGGACGACGGGCGAGCAGTACTTC. Its translation: CASSHHPNSGTTGEQYF.

The chain couples TRBV19 to TRBJ2-3; 7 nucleotides agree with TRBD1. Germline-derived CDR1 and CDR2 are LNHDA and SQIVND (reference sequence). V shed 9 bases, J shed 4 bases, and the junction held 13 bases outside the gene matches. The length of the CDR3 is 15 residues. CDR3 protein: CASHIGGSYPDTQYF. The CDR3 DNA follows: TGTGCCAGCCACATAGGGGGCTCATATCCAGATACGCAGTATTTT.

The chain links TRBV7-2 to TRBJ1-1, with TRBD1 matching over 7 bases. Germline assignment: CDR1 SGHTA and CDR2 FQGNSA. The ends lost 4 bases at V and 4 bases at J; junction bases unmatched: 6. This CDR3 is built from 14 residues. DNA of the CDR3: TGTGCCAGCAGCTCACAGGGGTGGGTCACTGAAGCTTTCTTT. Its translation is CASSSQGWVTEAFF.

The gene calls are TRBV18 and TRBJ1-5; 8 bases map to TRBD1. The V gene end was trimmed by 2 bases and the J gene end by 2 bases; junction bases not matched to a gene: 5. CDR1 KGHSH and CDR2 LQKENI come from the germline V gene. CDR3 length: 16 residues. CDR3 amino acids: CASSPAGGGGNQPQHF. In DNA form, the CDR3 reads TGTGCCAGCTCACCAGCAGGGGGCGGTGGCAATCAGCCCCAGCATTTT. The full variable domain, with the rest looked up from reference TRBV18 and TRBJ1-5, is NAGVMQNPRHLVRRRGQEARLRCSPMKGHSHVYWYRQLPEEGLKFMVYLQKENIIDESGMPKERFSAEFPKEGPSILRIQQVVRGDSAAYFCASSPAGGGGNQPQHFGDGTRLSIL.